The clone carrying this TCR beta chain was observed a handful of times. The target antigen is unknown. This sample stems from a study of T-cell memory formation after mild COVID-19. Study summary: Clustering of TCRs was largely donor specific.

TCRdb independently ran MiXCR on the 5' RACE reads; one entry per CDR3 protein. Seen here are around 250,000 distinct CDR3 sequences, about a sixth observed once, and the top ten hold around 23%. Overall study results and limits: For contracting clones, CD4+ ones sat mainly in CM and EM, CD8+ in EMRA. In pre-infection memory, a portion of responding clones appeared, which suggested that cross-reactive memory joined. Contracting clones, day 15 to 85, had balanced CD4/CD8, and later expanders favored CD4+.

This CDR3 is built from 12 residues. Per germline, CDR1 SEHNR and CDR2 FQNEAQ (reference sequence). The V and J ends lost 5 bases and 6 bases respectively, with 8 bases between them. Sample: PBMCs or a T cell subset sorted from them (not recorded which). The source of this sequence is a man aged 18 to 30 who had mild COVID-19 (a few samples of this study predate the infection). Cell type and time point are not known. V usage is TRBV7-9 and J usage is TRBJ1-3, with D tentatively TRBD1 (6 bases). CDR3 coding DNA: TGTGCCAGCAGCAAGGGGGTAAACACCATATATTTT. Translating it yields CASSKGVNTIYF.